The 6 T cell receptor beta chains reported below all come from one sample, sequenced in a study of blood T cell repertoires in COVID-19. Repertoires were generated with immunoSEQ multiplex PCR, while TCRdb's copy carries only in-frame clones and drops some. The sample yields more than 400,000 clones, 87% seen once. Source material: PBMCs or T cells enriched from blood (not recorded which). The receptors were sampled from a woman under 30 who had recovered from COVID-19.

The V gene is TRBV7-9, the J gene TRBJ2-7; no reliable D call. Trimming took 6 bases from V and 2 from J, leaving 14 bases between them. The germline V gene encodes CDR1 SEHNR and CDR2 FQNEAQ (reference sequence). The CDR3 has 14 residues. The CDR3 DNA sequence: TGTGCCAGCAGGCAGGATTCTCTCACCTACGAGCAGTACTTC. It encodes CASRQDSLTYEQYF.

This chain connects TRBV5-4 to TRBJ2-5; D is uncertain. With 2 bases removed from V and 3 bases from J, the gap between germline ends came to 11 bases. CDR1 and CDR2 from the germline V gene are SGHNT and YYREEE (reference sequence). This CDR3 spans 14 amino acids. The CDR3 is CASSFYSMKETQYF. The CDR3, as DNA: TGTGCCAGCAGCTTCTACAGTATGAAAGAGACCCAGTACTTC.

As DNA, the CDR3 is TGTGCCAGCAGTTGGGTTCGGGGTCTGCTCCACTTT. Translating it yields CASSWVRGLLHF. V and J are TRBV12-3 or TRBV12-4 and TRBJ1-6; no reliable D call. The CDR3 runs 12 residues. The V end was cut by 4 bases, the J end by 16 bases, with 14 bases between.

This clone was counted between two and nine times. The chain carries TRBV30 and TRBJ1-4; D is ambiguous. CDR3 length: 12 residues. Trimming took off 0 bases at V and 8 bases at J, with 7 bases between the two ends. CDR1 GTSNPN and CDR2 SVGIG come from the germline V gene (reference sequence). The CDR3 DNA sequence: TGTGCCTGGAGTGTACGGGGAGAAAAACTGTTTTTT. Its translation: CAWSVRGEKLFF.

This chain uses TRBV2 with TRBJ1-1; TRBD1 aligns across 11 bases. CDR1 and CDR2 from the germline V gene are SNHLY and FYNNEI. CDR3 size: 16 residues. J was trimmed by 4 bases and V by 4 bases; bases with no gene match: 8. The CDR3 DNA follows: TGTGCCAGCAGTGCCGGGACAGGGGGTTGGGGCACTGAAGCTTTCTTT. Encoded protein: CASSAGTGGWGTEAFF.

The rearrangement joins TRBV19 to TRBJ1-1; 8 bases agree with TRBD1. Per germline, CDR1 LNHDA and CDR2 SQIVND (reference sequence). Germline trimming cut 5 bases from V and 0 bases from J; bases unmatched to any gene: 8. This CDR3 has 16 residues. CDR3 coding DNA: TGTGCCAGTAGTGACTTGGACAGGGAGATGAACACTGAAGCTTTCTTT. This translates into CASSDLDREMNTEAFF.